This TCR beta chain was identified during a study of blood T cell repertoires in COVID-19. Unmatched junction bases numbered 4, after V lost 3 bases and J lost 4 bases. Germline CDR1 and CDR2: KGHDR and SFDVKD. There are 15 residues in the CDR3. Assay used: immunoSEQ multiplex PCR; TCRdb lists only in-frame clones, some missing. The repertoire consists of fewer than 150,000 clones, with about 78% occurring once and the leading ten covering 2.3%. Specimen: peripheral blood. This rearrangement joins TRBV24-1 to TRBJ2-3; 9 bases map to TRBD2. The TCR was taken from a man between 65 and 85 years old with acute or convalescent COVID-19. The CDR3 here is CATSDGGGAADTQYF. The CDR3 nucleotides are TGTGCCACCAGTGATGGCGGGGGGGCCGCAGATACGCAGTATTTT.